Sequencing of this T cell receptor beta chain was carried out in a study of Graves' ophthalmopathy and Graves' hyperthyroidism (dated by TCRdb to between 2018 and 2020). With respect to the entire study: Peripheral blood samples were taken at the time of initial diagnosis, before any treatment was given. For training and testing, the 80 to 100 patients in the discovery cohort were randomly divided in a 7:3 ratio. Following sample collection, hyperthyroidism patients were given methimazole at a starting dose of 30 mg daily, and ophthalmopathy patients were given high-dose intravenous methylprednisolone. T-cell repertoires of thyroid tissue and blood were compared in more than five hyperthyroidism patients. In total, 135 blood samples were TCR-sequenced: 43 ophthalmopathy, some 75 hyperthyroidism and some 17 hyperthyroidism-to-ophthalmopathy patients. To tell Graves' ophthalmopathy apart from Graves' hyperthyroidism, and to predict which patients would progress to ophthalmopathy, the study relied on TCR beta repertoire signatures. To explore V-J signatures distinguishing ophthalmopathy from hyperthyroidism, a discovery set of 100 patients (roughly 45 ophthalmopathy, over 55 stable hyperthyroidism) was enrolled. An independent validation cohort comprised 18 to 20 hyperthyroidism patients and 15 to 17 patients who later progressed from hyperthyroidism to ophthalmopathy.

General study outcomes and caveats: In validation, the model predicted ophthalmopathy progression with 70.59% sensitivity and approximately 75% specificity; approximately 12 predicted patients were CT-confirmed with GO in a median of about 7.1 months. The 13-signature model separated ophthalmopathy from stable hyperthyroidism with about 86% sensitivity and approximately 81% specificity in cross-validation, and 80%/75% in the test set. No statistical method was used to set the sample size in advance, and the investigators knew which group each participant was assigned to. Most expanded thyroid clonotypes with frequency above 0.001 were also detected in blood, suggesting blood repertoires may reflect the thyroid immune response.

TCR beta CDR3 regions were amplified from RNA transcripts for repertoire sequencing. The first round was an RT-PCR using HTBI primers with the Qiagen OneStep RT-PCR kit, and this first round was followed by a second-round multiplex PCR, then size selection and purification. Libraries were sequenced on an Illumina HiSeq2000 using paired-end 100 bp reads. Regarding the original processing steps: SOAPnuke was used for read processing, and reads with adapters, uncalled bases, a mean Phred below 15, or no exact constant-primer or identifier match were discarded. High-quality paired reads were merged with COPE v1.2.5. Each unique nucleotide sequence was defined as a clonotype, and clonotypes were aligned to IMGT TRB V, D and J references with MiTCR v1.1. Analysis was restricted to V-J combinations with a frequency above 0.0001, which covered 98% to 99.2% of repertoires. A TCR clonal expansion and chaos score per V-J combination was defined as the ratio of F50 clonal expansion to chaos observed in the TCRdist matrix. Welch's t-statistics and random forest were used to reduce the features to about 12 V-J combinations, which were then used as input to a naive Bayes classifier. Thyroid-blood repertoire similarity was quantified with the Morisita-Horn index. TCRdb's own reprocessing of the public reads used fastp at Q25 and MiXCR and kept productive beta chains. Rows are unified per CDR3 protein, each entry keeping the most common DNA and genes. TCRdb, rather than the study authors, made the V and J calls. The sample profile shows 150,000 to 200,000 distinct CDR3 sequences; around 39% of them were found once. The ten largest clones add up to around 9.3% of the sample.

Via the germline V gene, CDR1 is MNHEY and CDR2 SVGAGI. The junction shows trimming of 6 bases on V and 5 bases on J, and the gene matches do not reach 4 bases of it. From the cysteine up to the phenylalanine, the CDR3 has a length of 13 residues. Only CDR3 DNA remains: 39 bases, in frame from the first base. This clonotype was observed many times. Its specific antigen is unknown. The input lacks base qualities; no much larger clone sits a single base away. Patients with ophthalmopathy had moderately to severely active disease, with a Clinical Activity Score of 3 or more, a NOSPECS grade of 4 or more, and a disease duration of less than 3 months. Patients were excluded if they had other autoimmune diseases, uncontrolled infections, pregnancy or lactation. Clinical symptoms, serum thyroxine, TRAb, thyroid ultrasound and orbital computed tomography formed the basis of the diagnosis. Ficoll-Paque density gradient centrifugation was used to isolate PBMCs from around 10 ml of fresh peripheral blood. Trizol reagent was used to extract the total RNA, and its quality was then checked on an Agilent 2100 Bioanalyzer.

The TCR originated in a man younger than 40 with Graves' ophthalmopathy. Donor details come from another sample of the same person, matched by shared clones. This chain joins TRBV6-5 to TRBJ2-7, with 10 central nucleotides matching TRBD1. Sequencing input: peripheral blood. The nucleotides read TGTGCCAGCAGAAGGGACAGGGGCCACGAGCAGTACTTC. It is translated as CASRRDRGHEQYF.